The 9 T cell receptor beta chains below all came from one sample that was sequenced in a study of PD-1 blockade in classical Hodgkin lymphoma. Sequencing was performed with immunoSEQ multiplex PCR; in TCRdb, only in-frame clones are kept and a portion is missing. Of roughly 90,000 clones listed, 83% are singletons. The time point denotes: cycle 4 day 1 (C4D1), after less than seven weeks of nivolumab. Relapses following autologous stem cell transplantation were seen in all patients, with brentuximab vedotin exposure varying. The specimen comprised peripheral blood mononuclear cells (PBMCs), sampled before the fourth cycle of nivolumab. These receptors were collected from a human donor with classical Hodgkin lymphoma.

Written as DNA, the CDR3 is TGTGCCTGGAGCGCTGACAGGGTCGGAAAACTGTTTTTT. It codes for CAWSADRVGKLFF. The chain employs TRBV30 and TRBJ1-4, with TRBD1 matching over 7 bases. This CDR3 has 13 residues. Germline V CDR1 and CDR2: GTSNPN, SVGIG (reference sequence). With 3 bases clipped from V and 10 bases from J, the junction kept 8 bases outside the gene matches.

The V gene is TRBV5-4, the J gene TRBJ2-1, with a tentative D call TRBD1 (5 bases). The CDR3 consists of 13 residues. Between the trimmed V and J ends, which lost 0 bases and 8 bases, there was a span of 9 bases. CDR1 is SGHNT, CDR2 YYREEE, per germline (reference sequence). CDR3 coding DNA: TGTGCCAGCAGCTTGGGCCAGGGCTATGAGCAGTTCTTC. Its protein is CASSLGQGYEQFF.

V is TRBV4-1 and J is TRBJ2-3; no reliable D call. From germline, CDR1 is MGHRA and CDR2 YSYEKL. CDR3 length: 19 amino acids. V was trimmed by 0 bases and J by 4 bases, leaving 23 bases between them. Here the CDR3 DNA reads TGCGCCAGCAGCCAAGATTATTCAGAGACTGTAGACCCTTCAGATACGCAGTATTTT. As protein: CASSQDYSETVDPSDTQYF.

The J gene is TRBJ1-5, the V gene TRBV30; 7 positions agree with TRBD1. The CDR3 runs to 14 residues. Germline V gene lookup returns CDR1 GTSNPN and CDR2 SVGIG (reference sequence). Trimming removed 5 bases from V and 4 bases from J; junction bases left unmatched: 8. The DNA for the CDR3 is TGTGCCTGGGCGGGGGGACAGCCAAATCAGCCCCAGCATTTT. Translated, it gives CAWAGGQPNQPQHF.

This sequence joins TRBV5-1 and TRBJ1-2; no clear D gene. The CDR3 sequence is 14 residues long. The germline gives CDR1 SGHRS, CDR2 YFSETQ. Trimming took 0 bases from V and 0 from J, leaving 6 bases between them. CDR3 residues: CASSLESTNYGYTF. The CDR3 DNA is TGCGCCAGCAGCTTGGAAAGCACTAACTATGGCTACACCTTC.

The chain couples TRBV7-2 to TRBJ2-1; 7 bases are a match to TRBD2. There are 17 residues in the CDR3. With V trimmed by 0 bases and J by 10 bases, 15 bases remained unmatched. The germline CDR1 and CDR2 sequences are SGHTA and FQGNSA. The DNA for the CDR3 is TGTGCCAGCAGCTTAGCCCCGGAAGGTAGCGGGTCTGGAGAGCAGTTCTTC. This translates into CASSLAPEGSGSGEQFF. Full variable domain (missing parts from reference TRBV7-2 and TRBJ2-1): GAGVSQSPSNKVTEKGKDVELRCDPISGHTALYWYRQSLGQGLEFLIYFQGNSAPDKSGLPSDRFSAERTGGSVSTLTIQRTQQEDSAVYLCASSLAPEGSGSGEQFFGPGTRLTVL.

Only one count was recorded for this clone. The chain uses TRBV28 and TRBJ1-4; D unclear. The V end was cut by 5 bases, the J end by 5 bases, with 3 bases between. Germline V CDR1 and CDR2: MDHEN, SYDVKM. The CDR3 length is 11 residues. The chain's CDR3 is CASSINEKLFF. The CDR3, as DNA: TGTGCCAGCAGTATAAATGAAAAACTGTTTTTT.

The gene calls are TRBV6-5 and TRBJ1-4; D ambiguous. V lost 7 bases and J lost 9, with 15 bases in between. Per the germline V gene, CDR1 is MNHEY and CDR2 is SVGAGI. CDR3 length: 13 residues. In nucleotides, the CDR3 is TGTGCCAGCACCCAGGCGGGTGGTCAAAAACTGTTTTTT. Translated, it gives CASTQAGGQKLFF.

The chain links TRBV5-1 to TRBJ2-7, with D maybe TRBD1 (6 bases). Trimming pared 4 bases from V and 2 bases from J, leaving 13 bases between. CDR1 and CDR2 (germline): SGHRS, YFSETQ. The CDR3 has 14 residues. CDR3 sequence (DNA): TGCGCCAGCAGCCAACACAGGGATACCTACGAGCAGTACTTC. This translates into CASSQHRDTYEQYF.